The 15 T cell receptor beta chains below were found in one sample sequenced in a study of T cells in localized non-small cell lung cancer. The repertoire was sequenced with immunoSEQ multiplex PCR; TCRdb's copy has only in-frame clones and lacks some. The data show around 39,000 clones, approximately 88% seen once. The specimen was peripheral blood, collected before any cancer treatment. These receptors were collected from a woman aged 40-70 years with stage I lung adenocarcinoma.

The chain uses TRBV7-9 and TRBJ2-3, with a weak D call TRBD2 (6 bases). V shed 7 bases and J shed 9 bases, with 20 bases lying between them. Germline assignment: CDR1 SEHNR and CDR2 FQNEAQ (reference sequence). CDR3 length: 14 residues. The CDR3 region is CASTIPGGLETQYF. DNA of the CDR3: TGTGCCAGCACCATTCCCGGAGGGCTTGAGACGCAGTATTTT.

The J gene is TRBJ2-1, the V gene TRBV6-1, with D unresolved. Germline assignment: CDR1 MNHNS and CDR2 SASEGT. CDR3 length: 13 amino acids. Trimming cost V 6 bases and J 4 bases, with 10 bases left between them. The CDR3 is CASSISVYNEQFF. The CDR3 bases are TGTGCCAGCAGCATCTCGGTATACAATGAGCAGTTCTTC.

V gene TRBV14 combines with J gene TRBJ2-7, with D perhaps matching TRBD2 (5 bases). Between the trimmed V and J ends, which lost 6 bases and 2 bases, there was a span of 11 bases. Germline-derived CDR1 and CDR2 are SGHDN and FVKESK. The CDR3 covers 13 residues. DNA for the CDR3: TGTGCCAGCAGGAGGGCCGCTACCTACGAGCAGTACTTC. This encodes CASRRAATYEQYF.

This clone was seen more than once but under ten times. The CDR3 DNA follows: TGTGCCAGCAGCTTGCCGCTTTTGAATAACTATGGCTACACCTTC. Translating gives CASSLPLLNNYGYTF. V and J are TRBV7-2 and TRBJ1-2; D gene uncertain. This CDR3 is built from 15 residues. V was clipped by 3 bases and J by 1 base, with 12 bases between them. CDR1 SGHTA and CDR2 FQGNSA come from the germline V gene.

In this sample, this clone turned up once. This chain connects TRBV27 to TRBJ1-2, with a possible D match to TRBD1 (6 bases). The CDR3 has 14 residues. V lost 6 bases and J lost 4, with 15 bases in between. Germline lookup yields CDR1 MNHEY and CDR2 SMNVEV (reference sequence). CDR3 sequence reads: CASRQHTGPYGYTF. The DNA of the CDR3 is TGTGCCAGCAGGCAACACACAGGGCCCTATGGCTACACCTTC.

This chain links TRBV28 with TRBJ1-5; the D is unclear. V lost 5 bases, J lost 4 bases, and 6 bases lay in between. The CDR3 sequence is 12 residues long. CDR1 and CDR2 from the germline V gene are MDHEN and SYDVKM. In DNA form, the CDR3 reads TGTGCCAGCAGTAGGGTTAATCAGCCCCAGCATTTT. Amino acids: CASSRVNQPQHF.

The CDR3 protein is CASSGGQSINTGELFF. CDR3 bases: TGTGCCAGCAGCGGGGGACAGTCCATAAACACCGGGGAGCTGTTTTTT. The gene calls are TRBV9 and TRBJ2-2, with 7 bases aligning to TRBD1. This CDR3 contains 16 residues. Per the germline V gene, CDR1 is SGDLS and CDR2 is YYNGEE. V gave up 3 bases and J gave up 2 bases; unmatched junction bases: 7.

The CDR3 DNA is TGTGCCAGCAGCTCCTACGCCTTTACTGAGCAGTTCTTC. Translation: CASSSYAFTEQFF. This rearrangement joins TRBV6-5 to TRBJ2-1; no clear D. The germline CDR1 and CDR2 sequences are MNHEY and SVGAGI. This CDR3 is built from 13 residues. Trimming removed 6 bases at V and 9 bases at J, with 15 bases between.

CDR3 bases: TGTGCCAGCAGCATCGGGACTAGCTCTGGAAACACCATATATTTT. This translates into CASSIGTSSGNTIYF. V usage is TRBV7-6 and J usage is TRBJ1-3; a weak D match, TRBD1 (5 bases). Per the germline V gene, CDR1 is SGHVS and CDR2 is FNYEAQ. The CDR3 length is 15 residues. V shed 5 bases and J shed 0 bases, with 11 bases lying between them.

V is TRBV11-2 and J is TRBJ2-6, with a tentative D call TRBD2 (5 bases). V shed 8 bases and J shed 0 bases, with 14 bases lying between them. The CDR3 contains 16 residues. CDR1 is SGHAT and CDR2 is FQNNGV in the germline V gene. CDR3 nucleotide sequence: TGTGCCAGCGGTGCCGGGGTAACCTCTGGGGCCAACGTCCTGACTTTC. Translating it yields CASGAGVTSGANVLTF. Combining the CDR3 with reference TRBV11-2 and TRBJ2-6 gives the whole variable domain EAGVAQSPRYKIIEKRQSVAFWCNPISGHATLYWYQQILGQGPKLLIQFQNNGVVDDSQLPKDRFSAERLKGVDSTLKIQPAKLEDSAVYLCASGAGVTSGANVLTFGAGSRLTVL.

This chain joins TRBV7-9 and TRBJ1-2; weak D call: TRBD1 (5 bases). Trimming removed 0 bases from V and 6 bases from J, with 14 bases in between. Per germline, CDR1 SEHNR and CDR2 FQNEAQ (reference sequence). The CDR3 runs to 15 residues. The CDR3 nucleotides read TGTGCCAGCAGCTTAGCGGGGCAACACATAAATGGCTACACCTTC. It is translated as CASSLAGQHINGYTF. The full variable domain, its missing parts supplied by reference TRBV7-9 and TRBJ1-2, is DTGVSQNPRHKITKRGQNVTFRCDPISEHNRLYWYRQTLGQGPEFLTYFQNEAQLEKSRLLSDRFSAERPKGSFSTLEIQRTEQGDSAMYLCASSLAGQHINGYTFGSGTRLTVV.

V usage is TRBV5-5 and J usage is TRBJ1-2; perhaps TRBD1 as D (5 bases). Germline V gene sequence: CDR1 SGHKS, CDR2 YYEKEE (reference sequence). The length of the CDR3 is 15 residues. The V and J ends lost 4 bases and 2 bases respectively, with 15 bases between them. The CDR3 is CASSPHLTENYGYTF. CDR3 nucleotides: TGTGCCAGCAGCCCACACCTGACAGAGAACTATGGCTACACCTTC.

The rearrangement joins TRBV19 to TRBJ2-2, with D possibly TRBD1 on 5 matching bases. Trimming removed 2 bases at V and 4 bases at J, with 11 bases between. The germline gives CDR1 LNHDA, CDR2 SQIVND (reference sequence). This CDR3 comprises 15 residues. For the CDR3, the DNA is TGTGCCAGTAGTATACAGGGTATCGGCACCGGGGAGCTGTTTTTT. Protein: CASSIQGIGTGELFF.

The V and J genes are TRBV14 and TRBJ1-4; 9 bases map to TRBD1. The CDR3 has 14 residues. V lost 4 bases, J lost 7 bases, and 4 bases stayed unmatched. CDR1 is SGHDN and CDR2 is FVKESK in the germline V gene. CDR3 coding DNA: TGTGCCAGCAGCCCCGGACAGGGGTTTGAAAAACTGTTTTTT. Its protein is CASSPGQGFEKLFF.

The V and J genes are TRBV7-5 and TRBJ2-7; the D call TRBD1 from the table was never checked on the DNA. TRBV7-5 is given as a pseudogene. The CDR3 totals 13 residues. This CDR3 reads CARSSDRANEQYF. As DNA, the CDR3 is TGTGCCAGAAGCTCGGACAGGGCGAACGAGCAGTACTTC.